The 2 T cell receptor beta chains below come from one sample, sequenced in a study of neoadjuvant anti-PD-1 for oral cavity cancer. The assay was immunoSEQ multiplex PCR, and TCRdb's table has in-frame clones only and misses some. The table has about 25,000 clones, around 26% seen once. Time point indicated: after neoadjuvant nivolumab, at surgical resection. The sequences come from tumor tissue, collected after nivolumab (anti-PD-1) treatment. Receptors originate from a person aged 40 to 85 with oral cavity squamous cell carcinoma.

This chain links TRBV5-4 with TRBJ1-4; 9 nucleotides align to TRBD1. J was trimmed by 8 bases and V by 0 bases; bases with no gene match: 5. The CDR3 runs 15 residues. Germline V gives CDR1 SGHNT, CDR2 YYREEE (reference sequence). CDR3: CASSLGDRVGEKLFF. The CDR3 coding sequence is TGTGCCAGCAGCTTGGGGGACAGGGTAGGGGAAAAACTGTTTTTT.

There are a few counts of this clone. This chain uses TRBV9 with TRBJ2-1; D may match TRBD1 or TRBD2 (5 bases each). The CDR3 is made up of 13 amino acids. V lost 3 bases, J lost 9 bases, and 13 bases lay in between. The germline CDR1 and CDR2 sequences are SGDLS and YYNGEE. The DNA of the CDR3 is TGTGCCAGCAGCGCGGGACCCGCCAGTGAGCAGTTCTTC. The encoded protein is CASSAGPASEQFF.